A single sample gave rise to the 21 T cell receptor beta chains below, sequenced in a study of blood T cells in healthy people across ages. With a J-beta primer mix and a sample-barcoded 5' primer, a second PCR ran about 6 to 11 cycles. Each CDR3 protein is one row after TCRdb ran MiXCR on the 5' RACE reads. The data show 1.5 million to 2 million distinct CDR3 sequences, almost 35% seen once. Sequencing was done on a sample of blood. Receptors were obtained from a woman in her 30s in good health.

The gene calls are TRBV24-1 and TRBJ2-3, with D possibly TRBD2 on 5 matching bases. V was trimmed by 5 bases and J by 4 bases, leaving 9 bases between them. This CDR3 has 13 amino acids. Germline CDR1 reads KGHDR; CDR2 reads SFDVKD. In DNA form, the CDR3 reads TGTGCCACCAGTGGTCTAGCCTCAGATACGCAGTATTTT. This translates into CATSGLASDTQYF.

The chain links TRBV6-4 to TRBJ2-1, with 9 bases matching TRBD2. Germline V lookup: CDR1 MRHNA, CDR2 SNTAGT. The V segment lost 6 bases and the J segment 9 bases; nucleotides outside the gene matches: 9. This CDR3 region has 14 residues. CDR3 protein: CASSLAGEGSEQFF. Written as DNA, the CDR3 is TGTGCCAGCAGCTTAGCGGGGGAGGGGAGTGAGCAGTTCTTC.

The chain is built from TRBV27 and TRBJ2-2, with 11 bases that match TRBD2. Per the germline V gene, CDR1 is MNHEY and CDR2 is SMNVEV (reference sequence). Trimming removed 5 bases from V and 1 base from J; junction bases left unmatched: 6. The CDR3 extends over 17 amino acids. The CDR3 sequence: CASSQTSGAMNTGELFF. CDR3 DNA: TGTGCCAGCAGTCAGACTAGCGGGGCGATGAACACCGGGGAGCTGTTTTTT.

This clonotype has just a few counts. The CDR3 nucleotides read TGTGCCAGCAGCCGCGGAACTAGCGGGAACCAAGAGCAGTACTTC. It is translated as CASSRGTSGNQEQYF. The rearrangement joins TRBV7-2 to TRBJ2-7; 10 bases map to TRBD2. Per the germline V gene, CDR1 is SGHTA and CDR2 is FQGNSA. CDR3 length equals 15 residues. V gave up 5 bases and J gave up 7 bases; unmatched junction bases: 11.

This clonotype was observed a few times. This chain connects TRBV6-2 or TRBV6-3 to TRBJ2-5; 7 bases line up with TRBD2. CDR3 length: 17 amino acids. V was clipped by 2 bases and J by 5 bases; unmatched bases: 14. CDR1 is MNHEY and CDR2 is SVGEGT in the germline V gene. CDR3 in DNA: TGTGCCAGCAGTTACACGGTGGAGCGGGGCCGGGAGGAGACCCAGTACTTC. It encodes CASSYTVERGREETQYF.

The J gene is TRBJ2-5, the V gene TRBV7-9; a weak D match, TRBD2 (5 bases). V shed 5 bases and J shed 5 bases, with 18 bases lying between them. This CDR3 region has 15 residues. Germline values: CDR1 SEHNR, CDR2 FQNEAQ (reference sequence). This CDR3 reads CASSNLPPGGETQYF. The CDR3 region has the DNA TGTGCCAGCAGCAACCTCCCCCCCGGCGGGGAGACCCAGTACTTC.

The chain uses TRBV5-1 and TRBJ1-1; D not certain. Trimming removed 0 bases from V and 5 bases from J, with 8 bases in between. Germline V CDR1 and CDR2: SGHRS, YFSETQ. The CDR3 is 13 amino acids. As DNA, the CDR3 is TGCGCCAGCAGCTTGGAAGCAGTTACTGAAGCTTTCTTT. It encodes CASSLEAVTEAFF.

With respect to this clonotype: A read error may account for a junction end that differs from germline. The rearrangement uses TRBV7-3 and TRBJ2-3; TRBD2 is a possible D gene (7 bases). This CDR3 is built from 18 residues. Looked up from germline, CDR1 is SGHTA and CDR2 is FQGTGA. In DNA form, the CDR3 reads TGTGCCGGCAGCTTAATGGTAGGGGGGGGCGCCGGCACAGATACGCAGTATTTT. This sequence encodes CAGSLMVGGGAGTDTQYF.

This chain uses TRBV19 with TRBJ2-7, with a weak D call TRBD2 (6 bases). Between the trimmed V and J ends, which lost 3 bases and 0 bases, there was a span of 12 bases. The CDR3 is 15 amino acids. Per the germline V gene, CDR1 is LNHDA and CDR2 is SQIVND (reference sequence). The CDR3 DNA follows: TGTGCCAGTAGTATGGGACGGGGGAGCTCCTACGAGCAGTACTTC. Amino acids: CASSMGRGSSYEQYF.

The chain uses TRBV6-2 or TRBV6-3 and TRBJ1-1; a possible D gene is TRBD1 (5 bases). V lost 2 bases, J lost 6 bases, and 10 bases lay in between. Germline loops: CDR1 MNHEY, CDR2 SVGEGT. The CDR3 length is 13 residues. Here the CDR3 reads CASSYNPGAEAFF. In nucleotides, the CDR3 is TGTGCCAGCAGTTACAACCCGGGGGCTGAAGCTTTCTTT.

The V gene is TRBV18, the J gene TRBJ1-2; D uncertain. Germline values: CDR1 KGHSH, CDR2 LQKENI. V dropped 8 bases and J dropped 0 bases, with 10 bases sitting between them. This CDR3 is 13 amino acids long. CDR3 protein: CASRFEANYGYTF. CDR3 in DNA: TGTGCCAGCCGATTCGAGGCTAACTATGGCTACACCTTC.

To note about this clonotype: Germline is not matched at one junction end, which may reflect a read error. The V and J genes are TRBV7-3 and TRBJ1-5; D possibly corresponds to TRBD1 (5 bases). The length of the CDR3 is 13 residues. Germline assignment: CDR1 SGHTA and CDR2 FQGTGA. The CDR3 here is CTSSLARDQPQHF. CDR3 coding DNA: TGTACCAGCAGCTTGGCCAGGGATCAGCCCCAGCATTTT.

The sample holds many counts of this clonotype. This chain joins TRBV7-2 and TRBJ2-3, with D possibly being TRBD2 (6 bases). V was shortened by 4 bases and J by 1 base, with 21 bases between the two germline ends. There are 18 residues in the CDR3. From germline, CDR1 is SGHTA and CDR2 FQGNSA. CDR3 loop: CASSSPPTTSWGTDTQYF. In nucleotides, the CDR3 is TGTGCCAGCAGCTCGCCGCCTACTACTAGCTGGGGCACAGATACGCAGTATTTT.

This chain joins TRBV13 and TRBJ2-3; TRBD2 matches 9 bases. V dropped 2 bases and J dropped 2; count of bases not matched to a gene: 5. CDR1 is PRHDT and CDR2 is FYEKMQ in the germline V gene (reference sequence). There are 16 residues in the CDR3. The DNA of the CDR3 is TGTGCCAGCAGCTTATACGCGGGAGGGAACACAGATACGCAGTATTTT. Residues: CASSLYAGGNTDTQYF. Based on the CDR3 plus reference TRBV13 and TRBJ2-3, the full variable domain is AAGVIQSPRHLIKEKRETATLKCYPIPRHDTVYWYQQGPGQDPQFLISFYEKMQSDKGSIPDRFSAQQFSDYHSELNMSSLELGDSALYFCASSLYAGGNTDTQYFGPGTRLTVL.

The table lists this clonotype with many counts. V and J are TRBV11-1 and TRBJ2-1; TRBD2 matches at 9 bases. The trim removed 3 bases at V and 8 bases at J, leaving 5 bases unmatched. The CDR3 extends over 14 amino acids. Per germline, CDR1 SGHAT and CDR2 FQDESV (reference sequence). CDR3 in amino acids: CASSFSGSGYEQFF. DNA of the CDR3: TGTGCCAGCAGCTTTAGCGGGAGCGGCTATGAGCAGTTCTTC.

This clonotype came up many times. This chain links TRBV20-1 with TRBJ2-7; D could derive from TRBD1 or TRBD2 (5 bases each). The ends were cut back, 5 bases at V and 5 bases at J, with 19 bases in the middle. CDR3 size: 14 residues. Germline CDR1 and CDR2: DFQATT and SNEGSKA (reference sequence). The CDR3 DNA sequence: TGCAGTGCTCCTAATGTTGAGGGGCTAGACGAGCAGTACTTC. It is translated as CSAPNVEGLDEQYF.

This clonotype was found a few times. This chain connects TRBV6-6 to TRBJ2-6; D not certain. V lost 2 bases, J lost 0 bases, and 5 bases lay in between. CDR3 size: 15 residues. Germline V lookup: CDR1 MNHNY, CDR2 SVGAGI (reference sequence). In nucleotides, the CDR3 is TGTGCCAGCAGTTACAAGTTCTCTGGGGCCAACGTCCTGACTTTC. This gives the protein CASSYKFSGANVLTF.

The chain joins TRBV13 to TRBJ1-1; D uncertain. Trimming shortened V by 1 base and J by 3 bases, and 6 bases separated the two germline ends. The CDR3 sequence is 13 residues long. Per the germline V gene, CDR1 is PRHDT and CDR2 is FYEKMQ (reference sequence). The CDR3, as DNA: TGTGCCAGCAGCTTAGCCGTAGACACTGAAGCTTTCTTT. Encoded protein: CASSLAVDTEAFF.

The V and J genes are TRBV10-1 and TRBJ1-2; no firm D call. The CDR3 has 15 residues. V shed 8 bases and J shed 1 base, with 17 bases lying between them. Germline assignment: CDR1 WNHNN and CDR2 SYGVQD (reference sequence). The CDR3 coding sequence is TGCGCCAGCTCCTTTAGAGTACAAGATAACTATGGCTACACCTTC. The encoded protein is CASSFRVQDNYGYTF.

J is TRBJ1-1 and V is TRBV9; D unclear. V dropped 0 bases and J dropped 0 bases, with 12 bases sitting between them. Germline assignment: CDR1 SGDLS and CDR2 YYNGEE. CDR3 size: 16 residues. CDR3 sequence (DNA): TGTGCCAGCAGCGTAGCTACGGAGGGATTGAACACTGAAGCTTTCTTT. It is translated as CASSVATEGLNTEAFF.

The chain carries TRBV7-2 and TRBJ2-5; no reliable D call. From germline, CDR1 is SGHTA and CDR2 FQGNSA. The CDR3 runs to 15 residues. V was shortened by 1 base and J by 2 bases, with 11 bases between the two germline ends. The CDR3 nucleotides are TGTGCCAGCAGCTTAGATCCCACGCCTCAAGAGACCCAGTACTTC. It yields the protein CASSLDPTPQETQYF. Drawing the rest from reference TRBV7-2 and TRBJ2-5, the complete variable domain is GAGVSQSPSNKVTEKGKDVELRCDPISGHTALYWYRQSLGQGLEFLIYFQGNSAPDKSGLPSDRFSAERTGGSVSTLTIQRTQQEDSAVYLCASSLDPTPQETQYFGPGTRLLVL.